This TCR beta chain was documented in a study of spatial heterogeneity in lung cancer. Study-wide findings and caveats: The number of expanded tumor alpha and beta chains correlated with mutation number. Coverage estimated for tumor T cells reached about 7% for alpha chains and about 13% for beta chains.

As to time point: sample taken at primary tumor resection. The sequenced material consisted of unsorted whole RNA from tumor, nontumor lung or frozen PBMC. Every molecule of TCR cDNA had its own unique molecular identifier. TCRdb called the 5' RACE reads again in MiXCR, with one record for every CDR3 protein. The table includes approximately 94,000 distinct CDR3 sequences, 4.4% detected once. This clonotype was recorded at least ten times. What it binds is not known. Germline V lookup: CDR1 SGHAT, CDR2 FQNNGV. With V trimmed by 2 bases and J by 8 bases, 8 bases remained unmatched. The CDR3 extends over 15 amino acids.

The chain uses TRBV11-2 and TRBJ1-2, with TRBD1 matching 10 bases. The specimen comprised lung tumor tissue, sampled at surgery. The receptor was derived from a male donor with early-stage non-small cell lung cancer. CDR3 nucleotides: TGTGCCAGCAGCTTATCACCGGGACAGGGGATGGGCTACACCTTC. It yields the protein CASSLSPGQGMGYTF.